The next 18 T cell receptor beta chains were all read from a single sample in a study of blood T cell repertoires in COVID-19. Assay used: immunoSEQ multiplex PCR; TCRdb lists only in-frame clones, some missing. The sample carries around 250,000 clones, about 84% recorded once. The specimen was PBMCs or T cells enriched from blood (not recorded which). Receptors were obtained from a woman in her forties or fifties who had recovered from COVID-19.

V usage is TRBV7-3 and J usage is TRBJ1-2; D ambiguous. Germline CDR1 SGHTA, CDR2 FQGTGA. V lost 5 bases and J lost 4, with 11 bases in between. The CDR3 is 13 residues long. The CDR3 DNA reads as TGTGCCAGCAGCGAAGACCCAGGCTATGGCTACACCTTC. Protein: CASSEDPGYGYTF.

Here the CDR3 reads CASSQGAGAYTEAFF. The DNA of the CDR3 is TGCGCCAGCAGCCAAGGGGCGGGCGCTTACACTGAAGCTTTCTTT. The chain has TRBV4-1 and TRBJ1-1, with D uncertain. Per germline, CDR1 MGHRA and CDR2 YSYEKL. The CDR3 is 15 amino acids. The germline V and J ends were trimmed by 1 base and 3 bases, with 12 bases remaining between them.

This clone appeared once. The gene calls are TRBV19 and TRBJ2-5; TRBD2 agrees at 11 bases. The CDR3 length is 17 residues. V lost 4 bases, J lost 3 bases, and 10 bases stayed unmatched. Germline assignment: CDR1 LNHDA and CDR2 SQIVND (reference sequence). CDR3 coding DNA: TGTGCCAGTAGTAGGAGATCCGGGACTAGCGGAAAAGAGACCCAGTACTTC. As protein: CASSRRSGTSGKETQYF.

The chain is built from TRBV24-1 and TRBJ2-1; 8 bases fit TRBD2. The length of the CDR3 is 16 residues. J gave up 2 bases and V 1 base, and 3 bases lay outside the gene matches. Germline values: CDR1 KGHDR, CDR2 SFDVKD. CDR3 sequence (DNA): TGTGCCACCAGTGATTTTGCGGGAGGTACCTACAATGAGCAGTTCTTC. As protein: CATSDFAGGTYNEQFF.

This clone was observed once. The chain has TRBV7-2 and TRBJ1-4, with 7 bases fitting TRBD1. Germline V gene data show CDR1 as SGHTA and CDR2 as FQGNSA. Trimming cost V 5 bases and J 4 bases; bases outside gene matches: 7. There are 15 residues in the CDR3. CDR3 nucleotides: TGTGCCAGCAGCGGATACGGGACAGATAATGAAAAACTGTTTTTT. Translating it yields CASSGYGTDNEKLFF.

V is TRBV6-2 or TRBV6-3 and J is TRBJ1-1; D might be TRBD1 (6 bases). Per the germline V gene, CDR1 is MNHEY and CDR2 is SVGEGT. Trimming pared 3 bases from V and 4 bases from J, leaving 15 bases between. The CDR3 sequence is 15 residues long. The CDR3 DNA is TGTGCCAGCAGTTATTTGGGCAAAGGGGGCACTGAAGCTTTCTTT. It yields the protein CASSYLGKGGTEAFF.

This clone was seen once. V gene TRBV6-5 combines with J gene TRBJ1-2; TRBD1 is a possible D gene (6 bases). Germline V gene data show CDR1 as MNHEY and CDR2 as SVGAGI. The CDR3 sequence is 13 residues long. Between the trimmed V and J ends, which lost 7 bases and 4 bases, there was a span of 13 bases. This CDR3 is CASNRQEPYGYTF. The CDR3 DNA is TGTGCCAGCAATAGACAGGAACCCTATGGCTACACCTTC.

The chain has TRBV29-1 and TRBJ2-5, with 7 positions matching TRBD1. Germline CDR1 and CDR2: SQVTM and ANQGSEA. The CDR3 is made up of 12 amino acids. After removal of 7 bases from V and 5 bases from J, the junction contained 7 bases not matched to a gene. The CDR3 DNA reads as TGCAGCGCTCAACAGGGGACGGAGACCCAGTACTTC. Translated: CSAQQGTETQYF.

The chain joins TRBV28 to TRBJ2-1; TRBD2 matches at 8 bases. The CDR3 covers 13 residues. Germline V gives CDR1 MDHEN, CDR2 SYDVKM. J gave up 15 bases and V 2 bases, and 9 bases lay outside the gene matches. CDR3 coding DNA: TGTGCCAGCAGTTTAGAAGCGGGAGTCCGCCCGTTCTTC. Translation: CASSLEAGVRPFF.

The chain couples TRBV4-3 to TRBJ2-1; 8 nucleotides line up with TRBD2. The CDR3 is 16 amino acids. From germline, CDR1 is LGHNA and CDR2 YSLEER. V shed 5 bases and J 6 bases; nucleotides not matched to a gene: 12. The CDR3 sequence is CASSTRGSSGANEQFF. The DNA for the CDR3 is TGCGCCAGCAGCACGCGAGGTAGTAGCGGGGCCAATGAGCAGTTCTTC.

The chain joins TRBV9 to TRBJ1-2, with D possibly matching TRBD1 (5 bases). The germline V gene has CDR1 SGDLS and CDR2 YYNGEE. This CDR3 region has 14 residues. V was pared by 2 bases and J by 8 bases, with 16 bases between. The CDR3 nucleotides read TGTGCCAGCAGCGTTACGCGGCAGGGATACGGCTACACCTTC. Translating it yields CASSVTRQGYGYTF.

The genes are TRBV27 and TRBJ1-1; 11 nucleotides match TRBD1. The V and J ends lost 6 bases and 4 bases, in that order; junction bases with no gene match: 10. The CDR3 covers 16 residues. The germline V gene has CDR1 MNHEY and CDR2 SMNVEV (reference sequence). DNA of the CDR3: TGTGCCAGCAGCTCTAGGACAGGGGGCTTTATCACTGAAGCTTTCTTT. It specifies CASSSRTGGFITEAFF.

The chain carries TRBV5-6 and TRBJ1-4; TRBD1 is a possible D gene (5 bases). The V and J ends lost 1 base and 10 bases respectively, with 20 bases between them. The CDR3 is made up of 16 amino acids. Germline V lookup: CDR1 SGHDT, CDR2 YYEEEE. The CDR3 here is CASSLRIEGLGGKLFF. CDR3 DNA: TGTGCCAGCAGCTTGAGGATAGAGGGCCTGGGGGGAAAACTGTTTTTT.

This clone came up once. The genes are TRBV5-6 and TRBJ2-7, with D perhaps TRBD2 (7 bases). Germline-derived CDR1 and CDR2 are SGHDT and YYEEEE. V gave up 5 bases and J gave up 3 bases, with 12 bases separating them. The CDR3 length is 13 residues. DNA of the CDR3: TGTGCCAGCAGAGCGGGACACCACTACGAGCAGTACTTC. Translated: CASRAGHHYEQYF.

The genes are TRBV3-1 (or the pseudogene TRBV3-2) and TRBJ2-3; unclear D gene. Germline V gene lookup returns CDR1 LGHDT and CDR2 YNNKEL (reference sequence). This CDR3 has 15 amino acids. V lost 4 bases to trimming and J lost 7 bases, with 18 bases between them. CDR3 sequence reads: CASSPNYDSENTQYF. The CDR3 bases are TGTGCCAGCAGCCCAAATTACGACTCCGAAAATACGCAGTATTTT.

The chain recombines TRBV24-1 with TRBJ1-3; 7 bases are shared with TRBD1. Germline CDR1 KGHDR, CDR2 SFDVKD. V gave up 8 bases and J gave up 0 bases; unmatched junction bases: 6. This CDR3 contains 15 residues. Here the CDR3 DNA reads TGTGCCACCATTAGACAGGGTTACTCTGGAAACACCATATATTTT. This codes for CATIRQGYSGNTIYF.

This clone has only one observation. The chain has TRBV27 and TRBJ2-7; 11 bases line up with TRBD1. V lost 6 bases, J lost 2 bases, and 0 bases stayed unmatched. The CDR3 is 13 residues long. From germline, CDR1 is MNHEY and CDR2 SMNVEV (reference sequence). CDR3 in DNA: TGTGCCAGCAGGGGACAGGGGGCCTACGAGCAGTACTTC. It is translated as CASRGQGAYEQYF.

V and J are TRBV5-1 and TRBJ2-3; D is possibly TRBD1 (7 bases). CDR3 size: 17 residues. Germline V gene lookup returns CDR1 SGHRS and CDR2 YFSETQ. Trimming shortened V by 0 bases and J by 1 base, and 15 bases separated the two germline ends. Here the CDR3 reads CASSLGGTAPGTDTQYF. CDR3 coding DNA: TGCGCCAGCAGCTTGGGCGGGACAGCACCGGGCACAGATACGCAGTATTTT.